These T cell receptor beta chains were read from a single sample in a study of graft-versus-host responses after intestinal transplantation. The antigens these receptors bind are not known. Measured with immunoSEQ multiplex PCR; TCRdb has only the in-frame clones, and not every one. Of around 100,000 clones in the sample, roughly 87% are singletons; the top ten hold about 1%. The sample was unstimulated CD4+ T cells sorted from spleen or lymph node cells, taken before intestinal transplant. These receptor sequences come from a human donor who received an intestinal transplant. CDR3s include the opening cysteine and the closing phenylalanine or tryptophan. Fields, in order: D gene, clone size, V gene, J gene, CDR3 DNA, CDR3 protein. The D gene is left open where the match is weak. Clone size is stated in some rows and not others, as once, few, many or a class when expanded.

d_gene: -
abundance: few
v_gene: TRBV10-2
j_gene: TRBJ2-7
CDR3nt: TGCGCCAGTTCATCTGCGTCCTACGAGCAGTACTTC
CDR3aa: CASSSASYEQYF

d_gene: -
abundance: -
v_gene: TRBV14
j_gene: TRBJ1-2
CDR3nt: TGTGCCAGCAGCCAAGATCGCAGTCATGGCTACACCTTC
CDR3aa: CASSQDRSHGYTF

d_gene: -
abundance: -
v_gene: TRBV6-1
j_gene: TRBJ1-2
CDR3nt: TGTGCCAGCAGTAGTCCTAACTATGGCTACACCTTC
CDR3aa: CASSSPNYGYTF

d_gene: TRBD2
abundance: once
v_gene: TRBV11-3
j_gene: TRBJ2-1
CDR3nt: TGTGCCAGCAGCTTAGACGGGAGGGCCAGCAATGAGCAGTTCTTC
CDR3aa: CASSLDGRASNEQFF

d_gene: TRBD2
abundance: -
v_gene: TRBV6-5
j_gene: TRBJ2-7
CDR3nt: TGTGCCAGCAGCCTCCTAGCGGGCCCCTACGAGCAGTACTTC
CDR3aa: CASSLLAGPYEQYF

d_gene: -
abundance: -
v_gene: TRBV11-2
j_gene: TRBJ1-2
CDR3nt: TGTGCCAGCAGCCCTAGTGGAATTGGCTACACCTTC
CDR3aa: CASSPSGIGYTF

d_gene: -
abundance: -
v_gene: TRBV6-1
j_gene: TRBJ1-3
CDR3nt: TGTGCCAGCAGTGAAGGGCCGCGTGGAAACACCATATATTTT
CDR3aa: CASSEGPRGNTIYF

d_gene: TRBD1
abundance: -
v_gene: TRBV27
j_gene: TRBJ1-5
CDR3nt: TGTGCCAGCTACCGCGACAGGGGGCGCGGGCAGCCCCAGCATTTT
CDR3aa: CASYRDRGRGQPQHF

d_gene: TRBD2
abundance: -
v_gene: TRBV11-2
j_gene: TRBJ2-1
CDR3nt: TGTGCCAGCAGCTTTCGGGGGGGCCGAGATGAGCAGTTCTTC
CDR3aa: CASSFRGGRDEQFF

d_gene: TRBD2
abundance: -
v_gene: TRBV5-4
j_gene: TRBJ2-3
CDR3nt: TGTGCCAGCAGCGACTGGTCGCGGGGGGGGTACACAGATACGCAGTATTTT
CDR3aa: CASSDWSRGGYTDTQYF

d_gene: TRBD1
abundance: -
v_gene: TRBV5-1
j_gene: TRBJ2-7
CDR3nt: TGCGCCAGCAGCTCAGGGGGAAGGGACGAGCAGTACTTC
CDR3aa: CASSSGGRDEQYF

d_gene: -
abundance: -
v_gene: TRBV30
j_gene: TRBJ2-1
CDR3nt: TGTGCCTGGAGTCGAAAGGGAGCGGCTTACAATGAGCAGTTCTTC
CDR3aa: CAWSRKGAAYNEQFF

d_gene: -
abundance: -
v_gene: TRBV19
j_gene: TRBJ1-2
CDR3nt: TGTGCCAGTAGTATAGATCCAGGGGCCCTATACTATGGCTACACCTTC
CDR3aa: CASSIDPGALYYGYTF

d_gene: -
abundance: -
v_gene: TRBV4-1
j_gene: TRBJ1-1
CDR3nt: TGCGCCAGCAGCCAGGGTACGAACACTGAAGCTTTCTTT
CDR3aa: CASSQGTNTEAFF

d_gene: -
abundance: -
v_gene: TRBV11-2
j_gene: TRBJ2-3
CDR3nt: TGTGCCAGCACCTCGCTTCGTCGGCAGGGCACAGATACGCAGTATTTT
CDR3aa: CASTSLRRQGTDTQYF

d_gene: TRBD2
abundance: -
v_gene: TRBV18
j_gene: TRBJ2-1
CDR3nt: TGTGCCAGCTCACCACCGTCCCTAGCGGGAGAGGATGAGCAGTTCTTC
CDR3aa: CASSPPSLAGEDEQFF

d_gene: -
abundance: -
v_gene: TRBV2
j_gene: TRBJ1-4
CDR3nt: TGTGCCAGCAGTGAAGAAACAGGCGAAAAACTGTTTTTT
CDR3aa: CASSEETGEKLFF

d_gene: -
abundance: -
v_gene: TRBV18
j_gene: TRBJ1-6
CDR3nt: TGTGCCAGCTCACCGTCCACGGGGAATTCACCCCTCCACTTT
CDR3aa: CASSPSTGNSPLHF

d_gene: -
abundance: -
v_gene: TRBV6-5
j_gene: TRBJ2-6
CDR3nt: TGTGCCAGCAGGATACGGGGGTCTGGGGCCAACGTCCTGACTTTC
CDR3aa: CASRIRGSGANVLTF

d_gene: -
abundance: -
v_gene: TRBV7-9
j_gene: TRBJ1-5
CDR3nt: TGTGCCAGCAGCTTAGTGTATTCGTCGCCCCAGCATTTT
CDR3aa: CASSLVYSSPQHF

d_gene: TRBD2
abundance: -
v_gene: TRBV7-2
j_gene: TRBJ2-7
CDR3nt: TGTGCCAGCAGCAAACCTAGCGGGGGTTACGAGCAGTACTTC
CDR3aa: CASSKPSGGYEQYF

d_gene: TRBD1
abundance: few
v_gene: TRBV6-6
j_gene: TRBJ1-3
CDR3nt: TGTGCCAGCAGTGCACGGACAGGGGAGAGAAACACCATATATTTT
CDR3aa: CASSARTGERNTIYF